This T cell receptor (beta chain) is from a study of T cells in Graves' hyperthyroidism and ophthalmopathy (dated by TCRdb to about 2019). Regarding the research as a whole: Peripheral blood samples were taken at initial diagnosis, before any treatment was given. Following sampling, methimazole starting at 30 mg daily was given to hyperthyroidism patients, and high-dose intravenous methylprednisolone was given to ophthalmopathy patients. Whether ophthalmopathy could be predicted prospectively was tested in an independent validation cohort made up of approximately 19 hyperthyroidism patients plus 17 patients who later progressed to ophthalmopathy. According to the paper, TCR Vbeta CDR3 sequencing was carried out on roughly 130 peripheral blood samples, which came from fewer than 50 ophthalmopathy, around 75 hyperthyroidism and roughly 17 progressor patients. The 85 to 100 discovery patients were randomly split 7:3 into training and test sets. To identify distinguishing TCR V-J signatures, a discovery cohort of about 100 patients was used, comprising 40 to 45 with Graves' ophthalmopathy and 57 with stable Graves' hyperthyroidism. Thyroid tissue and blood T-cell repertoires from roughly 6 Graves' hyperthyroidism patients were also compared in the study.

Amplification of TCR beta CDR3 regions was carried out from RNA transcripts. The TCR CDR3 was subjected to a first round of RT-PCR using the HTBI primer set and the Qiagen OneStep RT-PCR kit. Libraries were constructed in a second round of multiplex PCR, after which size selection and purification were performed. Sequencing of the libraries was done on an Illumina HiSeq2000 using paired-end 100 bp reads. The authors' pipeline ran thus. Raw data were processed with SOAPnuke, discarding reads with adapters, uncalled bases, mean Phred below 15, or no exact constant-primer or identifier match. High-quality paired reads were merged with COPE v1.2.5, and unique nucleotide sequences were defined as clonotypes. Clonotypes were aligned to IMGT TRBV, TRBD and TRBJ reference segments using MiTCR v1.1. The analysis was restricted to V-J combinations with a frequency above 0.0001, which together covered 99.2% of the repertoires. A TCS score was defined as the ratio of F50 (clonal expansion) to E x V (chaos), with BLOSUM62-based TCRdist applied between CDR3 peptides within each V-J. Welch's t-statistics and random forest reduced some 510 V-J features to some 14, which were used in a naive Bayes classifier (R e1071). TCRdb trimmed public reads at Q25 via fastp, called clones via MiXCR and kept in-frame beta chains. For every CDR3 protein sequence, its rows merge into one entry that carries the most common genes and DNA. These V and J calls originate from TCRdb's pipeline instead of the authors' own analysis. The sample table lists hundreds of thousands of distinct CDR3 sequences, around 19% of them with a count of one. The biggest ten clones account for 16% of the sample.

Hyperthyroidism patients were newly diagnosed, had a disease duration of under 2 months, and were aged 18 to 65 years. Any patient with an uncontrolled infection, another autoimmune disease, pregnancy or lactation was excluded. Diagnoses relied on clinical symptoms, serum thyroxine and TRAb, thyroid ultrasound and orbital computed tomography. For progressor patients, blood was drawn at the first diagnosis of hyperthyroidism, before any ophthalmopathy symptoms had appeared. PBMCs were separated from under 12 ml of fresh peripheral blood using Ficoll-Paque density gradient centrifugation. Progressor patients were initially diagnosed with Graves' hyperthyroidism and developed ophthalmopathy during follow-up. Total RNA was extracted using Trizol reagent, and RNA quality was assessed on an Agilent 2100 Bioanalyzer. The study at large found these results: Sample size was not statistically predetermined, and investigators were not blinded to group allocation. A model built on a 13 V-J signature distinguished ophthalmopathy from stable hyperthyroidism, reaching 85% to 90% sensitivity and about 81% specificity in cross-validation and 80%/75% in testing. In validation, the model predicted progression to ophthalmopathy a median of roughly 6.1 months before onset, with about 67% sensitivity and about 72% specificity. Most expanded thyroid clonotypes (frequency above 0.001) were also found in blood, which suggests that blood repertoires may mirror thyroid immune responses.

V lost 0 bases and J lost 5 bases, and the count of bases not matched to a germline gene is 2. The CDR3 holds 14 amino acids from the cysteine to the phenylalanine. Only the CDR3 DNA is retained, 42 bases long and in frame from the first base. The sample holds many counts of this clonotype. The target of this receptor is not known. There are no base qualities to consult, and no much larger clone falls within one base. The chain joins TRBV12-3 or TRBV12-4 to TRBJ1-2, with 8 bases aligning to TRBD1. Sequences were obtained from blood. The TCR sequence derives from a woman aged 50 to 60 with Graves' hyperthyroidism that later progressed to Graves' ophthalmopathy. DNA sequence: TGTGCCAGCAGTTTAGCGTACAGGGGGTATGGCTACACCTTC. Its protein product is CASSLAYRGYGYTF.